The 24 T cell receptor beta chains below come from one sample, sequenced in a study of shared T cell receptors in the human thymus. This table comes from immunoSEQ multiplex PCR, and its TCRdb copy is limited to in-frame clones, with some not included. The data show just under 550,000 clones, about 80% seen once. The same sample was also used in a study of human thymus T cells.

The sample consisted of thymocytes. The source of these receptors is a boy in the first two years of life with a congenital heart defect.

The J gene is TRBJ1-1, the V gene TRBV10-1, with a possible D match to TRBD1 (5 bases). Germline V gene lookup returns CDR1 WNHNN and CDR2 SYGVQD (reference sequence). Trimming cost V 6 bases and J 1 base, with 15 bases left between them. The CDR3 contains 15 residues. In DNA, the CDR3 is TGCGCCAGCAGAACCTCCAGGGCCACGAACACTGAAGCTTTCTTT. Encoded protein: CASRTSRATNTEAFF.

The chain uses TRBV5-1 and TRBJ2-7; 7 bases agree with TRBD2. This CDR3 is built from 14 residues. The germline V gene encodes CDR1 SGHRS and CDR2 YFSETQ. The V and J ends lost 3 bases and 3 bases, in that order; junction bases with no gene match: 6. CDR3 DNA sequence: TGCGCCAGCAGCTCCGGTGGCGGGAGCTACGAGCAGTACTTC. Protein product: CASSSGGGSYEQYF.

The chain uses TRBV25-1 and TRBJ2-7; the match to TRBD1 covers 8 bases. The length of the CDR3 is 14 residues. CDR1 is MGHDK and CDR2 is SYGVNS in the germline V gene. After removal of 6 bases from V and 0 bases from J, the junction contained 4 bases not matched to a gene. The CDR3: CASSRQGRSYEQYF. CDR3 in DNA: TGTGCCAGCAGCCGACAGGGGCGCTCCTACGAGCAGTACTTC.

The chain combines TRBV5-1 with TRBJ2-1, with 11 positions matching TRBD2. CDR1 is SGHRS, CDR2 YFSETQ, per germline. This CDR3 comprises 17 residues. The V and J ends lost 4 bases and 1 base, in that order; junction bases with no gene match: 7. The CDR3 sequence: CASSPIRTSGSYNEQFF. In nucleotides, the CDR3 is TGCGCCAGCAGCCCGATCAGGACTAGCGGGTCCTACAATGAGCAGTTCTTC.

V usage is TRBV4-3 and J usage is TRBJ2-3, with 12 nucleotides matching TRBD2. Germline CDR1 and CDR2: LGHNA and YSLEER. CDR3 length: 17 amino acids. After removal of 2 bases from V and 6 bases from J, the junction contained 9 bases not matched to a gene. Here the CDR3 DNA reads TGCGCCAGCAGCCAACTGGGGCTAGCGGGAGGGTCGGATACGCAGTATTTT. Translated: CASSQLGLAGGSDTQYF.

The chain recombines TRBV27 with TRBJ2-7; D may be TRBD2 (7 bases). CDR3 length: 13 residues. V lost 8 bases, J lost 9 bases, and 20 bases lay in between. Per germline, CDR1 MNHEY and CDR2 SMNVEV (reference sequence). CDR3 nucleotides: TGTGCCAGCGGGGGGGCTACACTTACGACGCAGTACTTC. This codes for CASGGATLTTQYF.

This rearrangement joins TRBV5-8 to TRBJ2-7; TRBD1 matches at 11 bases. Germline V gene lookup returns CDR1 SGHTS and CDR2 YDEGEE. CDR3 size: 18 residues. Germline trimming cut 1 base from V and 1 base from J; bases unmatched to any gene: 10. CDR3 bases: TGTGCCAGCAGCTTGCGGACAGGGGGCGTGGGGGCTTCCTACGAGCAGTACTTC. Translation: CASSLRTGGVGASYEQYF.

J is TRBJ2-3 and V is TRBV21-1; the table gives TRBD2 as D, unverified against the DNA. TRBV21-1 is a pseudogene segment. The length of the CDR3 is 19 residues. Here the CDR3 reads CASSKVSGTPLHRFSRQYF. In nucleotides, the CDR3 is TGTGCCAGCAGCAAAGTTAGCGGGACCCCACTACACAGATTCTCTCGGCAGTATTTT.

Only one count was recorded for this clone. The gene calls are TRBV28 and TRBJ1-2; 9 bases fit TRBD1. The CDR3 is 19 residues long. V trimming: 4 bases; J trimming: 4 bases; junction bases outside the gene matches: 19. The V gene's germline CDR1 is MDHEN and CDR2 SYDVKM. The CDR3 sequence is CASSSTRRAYRGRAYGYTF. Here the CDR3 DNA reads TGTGCCAGCAGTTCGACCAGACGTGCCTACAGGGGGCGCGCCTATGGCTACACCTTC.

The chain combines TRBV7-2 with TRBJ1-2; TRBD1 aligns across 9 bases. Germline CDR1 and CDR2: SGHTA and FQGNSA. The CDR3 is made up of 13 amino acids. With V trimmed by 6 bases and J by 6 bases, 5 bases remained unmatched. The CDR3: CASRYTGGDGYTF. The CDR3 bases are TGTGCCAGCAGATACACAGGGGGCGATGGCTACACCTTC.

The rearrangement joins TRBV9 to TRBJ2-1; 8 bases line up with TRBD2. The germline V gene encodes CDR1 SGDLS and CDR2 YYNGEE. The CDR3 length is 13 residues. Losses at the gene ends were 6 bases for V and 5 bases for J; bases not matched to a gene: 4. CDR3 DNA sequence: TGTGCCAGCAACGGACTAGCCCACAATGAGCAGTTCTTC. This codes for CASNGLAHNEQFF. Combining the CDR3 with reference TRBV9 and TRBJ2-1 gives the whole variable domain DSGVTQTPKHLITATGQRVTLRCSPRSGDLSVYWYQQSLDQGLQFLIQYYNGEERAKGNILERFSAQQFPDLHSELNLSSLELGDSALYFCASNGLAHNEQFFGPGTRLTVL.

The chain employs TRBV4-2 and TRBJ2-7, with 8 bases identical to TRBD1. J was trimmed by 3 bases and V by 3 bases; bases with no gene match: 10. Per the germline V gene, CDR1 is LGHNA and CDR2 is YNFKEQ. The CDR3 totals 16 residues. The chain's CDR3 is CASSQDSWDRLYEQYF. The CDR3 coding sequence is TGTGCCAGCAGCCAGGATTCCTGGGACAGGCTCTACGAGCAGTACTTC.

The chain carries TRBV7-6 and TRBJ2-6; 10 nucleotides line up with TRBD1. Germline CDR1 and CDR2: SGHVS and FNYEAQ. The CDR3 consists of 21 residues. V lost 5 bases, J lost 0 bases, and 16 bases stayed unmatched. The DNA of the CDR3 is TGTGCCAGCAGCCTACTACTACTCCCGGGACAGGGGCCCTCTGGGGCCAACGTCCTGACTTTC. Protein product: CASSLLLLPGQGPSGANVLTF. The full variable domain, its missing parts supplied by reference TRBV7-6 and TRBJ2-6, is GAGVSQSPRYKVTKRGQDVALRCDPISGHVSLYWYRQALGQGPEFLTYFNYEAQQDKSGLPNDRFSAERPEGSISTLTIQRTEQRDSAMYRCASSLLLLPGQGPSGANVLTFGAGSRLTVL.

V usage is TRBV30 and J usage is TRBJ1-6; 10 bases agree with TRBD1. This CDR3 has 17 amino acids. V gave up 5 bases and J gave up 5 bases; unmatched junction bases: 12. The germline V gene encodes CDR1 GTSNPN and CDR2 SVGIG (reference sequence). CDR3 sequence: CAWRGQGRSWDNSPLHF. For the CDR3, the DNA is TGTGCCTGGCGGGGACAGGGGCGGTCGTGGGATAATTCACCCCTCCACTTT.

This chain connects TRBV10-3 to TRBJ2-2, with TRBD1 identical over 8 bases. From germline, CDR1 is ENHRY and CDR2 SYGVKD. There are 17 residues in the CDR3. V shed 6 bases and J 0 bases; nucleotides not matched to a gene: 9. The CDR3 sequence is CAISKETGVPNTGELFF. For the CDR3, the DNA is TGTGCCATCAGCAAAGAGACAGGGGTACCGAACACCGGGGAGCTGTTTTTT.

The V and J genes are TRBV7-9 and TRBJ2-7; possible D gene TRBD2, 6 bases. CDR1 and CDR2 from the germline V gene are SEHNR and FQNEAQ (reference sequence). Trimming stripped 5 bases from V and 0 bases from J, with 14 bases between. The CDR3 loop spans 15 amino acids. CDR3 coding DNA: TGTGCCAGCAGCCCCCCGCGCGGGAACTCCTACGAGCAGTACTTC. The encoded protein is CASSPPRGNSYEQYF.

The chain couples TRBV11-2 to TRBJ1-2; TRBD1 aligns across 9 bases. From germline, CDR1 is SGHAT and CDR2 FQNNGV. Trimming cost V 5 bases and J 8 bases; bases outside gene matches: 12. The CDR3 extends over 15 amino acids. The CDR3 region has the DNA TGTGCCAGCAGCGAAGGGACAGGGCATTTCGGGGGCTACACCTTC. Translated: CASSEGTGHFGGYTF.

A few counts support this clone. V usage is TRBV5-1 and J usage is TRBJ2-5; no clear D gene. Trimming shortened V by 5 bases and J by 5 bases, and 19 bases separated the two germline ends. The length of the CDR3 is 15 residues. The germline gives CDR1 SGHRS, CDR2 YFSETQ. The DNA for the CDR3 is TGCGCCAGCAGATTACCGGCCGGTCCCGGGGAGACCCAGTACTTC. This encodes CASRLPAGPGETQYF. Full variable domain (remainder filled in from reference TRBV5-1 and TRBJ2-5): KAGVTQTPRYLIKTRGQQVTLSCSPISGHRSVSWYQQTPGQGLQFLFEYFSETQRNKGNFPGRFSGRQFSNSRSEMNVSTLELGDSALYLCASRLPAGPGETQYFGPGTRLLVL.

CDR3 in amino acids: CASTARGKAETQYF. CDR3 DNA: TGTGCCAGCACCGCTCGAGGGAAGGCAGAGACCCAGTACTTC. J is TRBJ2-5 and V is TRBV13, with a tentative D call TRBD2 (5 bases). The CDR3 covers 14 residues. V was trimmed by 7 bases and J by 4 bases, leaving 16 bases between them. The germline V gene has CDR1 PRHDT and CDR2 FYEKMQ (reference sequence).

This clone has more than one count but fewer than ten. This chain connects TRBV5-4 to TRBJ2-7; TRBD2 agrees at 8 bases. There are 17 residues in the CDR3. Germline V lookup: CDR1 SGHNT, CDR2 YYREEE (reference sequence). J gave up 2 bases and V 3 bases, and 13 bases lay outside the gene matches. CDR3 sequence reads: CASSSPPRSGGTYEQYF. The CDR3 nucleotides are TGTGCCAGCAGCTCGCCGCCGAGGAGCGGGGGTACCTACGAGCAGTACTTC.

DNA for the CDR3: TGCGCCAGCAGCTTTGGCCCCATGGAGACCCAGTACTTC. This encodes CASSFGPMETQYF. The rearrangement uses TRBV5-1 and TRBJ2-5; D unresolved. Between the trimmed V and J ends, which lost 2 bases and 5 bases, there was a span of 10 bases. This CDR3 is 13 amino acids long. Germline V gene sequence: CDR1 SGHRS, CDR2 YFSETQ.

V usage is TRBV9 and J usage is TRBJ2-5, with 8 bases matching TRBD1. This CDR3 is built from 14 residues. Germline V gene sequence: CDR1 SGDLS, CDR2 YYNGEE. V lost 0 bases, J lost 7 bases, and 5 bases stayed unmatched. Written as DNA, the CDR3 is TGTGCCAGCAGCGTAGAGGACAGGGTCGGGACCCAGTACTTC. Translation gives CASSVEDRVGTQYF.

The chain carries TRBV4-1 and TRBJ1-5; 11 bases match TRBD1. The CDR3 consists of 21 residues. Germline V gene lookup returns CDR1 MGHRA and CDR2 YSYEKL. V lost 0 bases to trimming and J lost 0 bases; unmatched junction nucleotides: 13. The CDR3 DNA is TGCGCCAGCAGCCAAGATCGGATTAGGGACAGGGGGTTAGGTAGCAATCAGCCCCAGCATTTT. The encoded protein is CASSQDRIRDRGLGSNQPQHF.

The chain joins TRBV5-5 to TRBJ2-7; D is possibly TRBD1 (6 bases). Germline lookup yields CDR1 SGHKS and CDR2 YYEKEE (reference sequence). This CDR3 comprises 14 residues. Deletions cut 0 bases from V and 0 bases from J, with 7 bases between. The DNA for the CDR3 is TGTGCCAGCAGCTTGGACAGGGTCTCCTACGAGCAGTACTTC. Protein: CASSLDRVSYEQYF.